Below, one T cell receptor (beta chain) is given with its context. This entry is derived from a study of CD8 T cells in Susac syndrome. An input of about 0.45 to 1 ug of RNA was subjected to reverse transcription using random hexamers. TCRdb used MiXCR to reprocess the immunoSEQ multiplex PCR reads, holding one entry per CDR3 protein. The sample consists of 150,000 to 200,000 distinct CDR3 sequences, approximately 93% of them appearing once. CDR3 length: 14 residues. Germline CDR1 reads SGHNT; CDR2 reads YYREEE (reference sequence). V lost 4 bases and J lost 6; bases outside the gene matches: 7. This clonotype originated in a human donor in good health. The rearrangement links TRBV5-4 to TRBJ1-2; 9 bases map to TRBD1. The sequencing sample was made of CD4+ T cells from PBMCs. For the CDR3, the DNA is TGTGCCAGCAGCACCCCTGGACAGGGGAATGGCTACACCTTC. This codes for CASSTPGQGNGYTF.